The rows below give T cell receptor beta chains drawn from one sample of a study of response to subunit inactivated influenza vaccine. TCRdb independently ran MiXCR on the RT-PCR reads; one entry per CDR3 protein. The sample comprises approximately 160,000 distinct CDR3 sequences, about 10% of which are singletons, and 35% to 40% rests with the top ten. The input for sequencing was CD8+ T cells sorted from PBMCs, taken 23 to 25 months after vaccination. These receptors were collected from a man between 50 and 70 years old who received an inactivated influenza vaccine. Both conserved end residues are part of each CDR3. Each record gives: V gene, clone size, CDR3 protein. Some rows have no size entry. The others give once, few or many, or a class for an expanded clone.

v_call: TRBV9; clone_size: many; cdr3_aa: CASSVIGGGPRWYGYTF
v_call: TRBV20-1; clone_size: few; cdr3_aa: CSARDTGSSGNTIYF
v_call: TRBV9; clone_size: -; cdr3_aa: CASSAGPAQNIQYF
v_call: TRBV10-3; clone_size: -; cdr3_aa: CAISVYRELNYGYTF
v_call: TRBV29-1; clone_size: many; cdr3_aa: CSVEDPGPSTDTQYF
v_call: TRBV4-3; clone_size: few; cdr3_aa: CASSLRLAGGYNEQFF
v_call: TRBV3-1; clone_size: few; cdr3_aa: CASSREFPDRVRNTIYF
v_call: TRBV4-3; clone_size: -; cdr3_aa: CASSQDRRWVGTDTQYF
v_call: TRBV9; clone_size: -; cdr3_aa: CASSVPEGNEQFF
v_call: TRBV12-3/TRBV12-4; clone_size: -; cdr3_aa: CACNGQENYGYTF
v_call: TRBV5-1; clone_size: few; cdr3_aa: CASSLRSAWELFF
v_call: TRBV27; clone_size: -; cdr3_aa: CASSSWDRGDNEQFF
v_call: TRBV7-3; clone_size: -; cdr3_aa: CASSIGTSGELFF
v_call: TRBV5-6; clone_size: many; cdr3_aa: CASSLEASAGELFF
v_call: TRBV2; clone_size: once; cdr3_aa: CASSEDRSQETQYF
v_call: TRBV5-6; clone_size: -; cdr3_aa: CASSSGLADNEQFF
v_call: TRBV14; clone_size: -; cdr3_aa: CASSQYETQYF
v_call: TRBV20-1; clone_size: few; cdr3_aa: CSAREGVRGPSFYGYTF
v_call: TRBV12-3/TRBV12-4; clone_size: many; cdr3_aa: CASSLGHLYSNQPQHF
v_call: TRBV29-1; clone_size: few; cdr3_aa: CSTGRTETQYF
v_call: TRBV4-1; clone_size: -; cdr3_aa: CASSQEKEINYGYTF
v_call: TRBV7-8; clone_size: -; cdr3_aa: CASSLPTSGGANGELFF
v_call: TRBV6-1; clone_size: -; cdr3_aa: CASSSGRSPVGETQYF
v_call: TRBV14; clone_size: -; cdr3_aa: CASSQYDVSGNTIYF
v_call: TRBV7-9; clone_size: -; cdr3_aa: CASSSVQEQYF
v_call: TRBV5-1; clone_size: few; cdr3_aa: CASSFRGAVETQYF
v_call: TRBV4-2; clone_size: -; cdr3_aa: CASSPGVRGGTDTQYF
v_call: TRBV4-2; clone_size: many; cdr3_aa: CASSQEGGGAYTQYF
v_call: TRBV6-5; clone_size: few; cdr3_aa: CASSYTTGKGYEQYF
v_call: TRBV27; clone_size: -; cdr3_aa: CASGTFSYEQYF
v_call: TRBV29-1; clone_size: few; cdr3_aa: CSATDRGDPSSGNTIYF
v_call: TRBV5-5; clone_size: many; cdr3_aa: CASSFSALEQYF
v_call: TRBV11-2; clone_size: -; cdr3_aa: CASSRENPYNEQFF
v_call: TRBV2; clone_size: few; cdr3_aa: CASPGGVKAPNTEAFF
v_call: TRBV3-1; clone_size: -; cdr3_aa: CASSQGDSNTGELFF
v_call: TRBV7-4; clone_size: -; cdr3_aa: CASSLSRLYEQYF
v_call: TRBV29-1; clone_size: -; cdr3_aa: CSVEEGSYEQYF
v_call: TRBV20-1; clone_size: -; cdr3_aa: CSVRTSGRGNEQFF
v_call: TRBV6-2/TRBV6-3; clone_size: few; cdr3_aa: CASSLRPGLAGGSYNEQFF
v_call: TRBV2; clone_size: few; cdr3_aa: CASSRGTGGTEAFF
v_call: TRBV5-5; clone_size: -; cdr3_aa: CASSRDRAYNSPLHF
v_call: TRBV28; clone_size: few; cdr3_aa: CASSSGRGLTGELFF
v_call: TRBV5-6; clone_size: -; cdr3_aa: CASSFIGSSYEQYF
v_call: TRBV2; clone_size: -; cdr3_aa: CASSDPGGSGNTIYF
v_call: TRBV28; clone_size: -; cdr3_aa: CASSSYTTGPRLGKLFF